The clone carrying this T cell receptor beta chain appeared a single time. These data originate in a study of control samples from healthy donors and cancer patients. The protocol was immunoSEQ multiplex PCR, while the TCRdb copy is restricted to in-frame clones and leaves out a portion. The repertoire holds under 70,000 clones, with 90% to 97% as singletons. CDR1 is SGDLS and CDR2 is YYNGEE in the germline V gene. V gave up 1 base and J gave up 5 bases; unmatched junction bases: 6. This CDR3 has 15 residues. The V call is TRBV9, the J call TRBJ2-5; TRBD2 aligns across 9 bases. This TCR was recovered from a woman aged 18-29 years in good health. The sequencing sample was made of blood. DNA of the CDR3: TGTGCCAGCAGCGTAAGCAGCGGGGGGTTCGAGACCCAGTACTTC. This translates into CASSVSSGGFETQYF. Based on the CDR3 plus reference TRBV9 and TRBJ2-5, the full variable domain is DSGVTQTPKHLITATGQRVTLRCSPRSGDLSVYWYQQSLDQGLQFLIQYYNGEERAKGNILERFSAQQFPDLHSELNLSSLELGDSALYFCASSVSSGGFETQYFGPGTRLLVL.